A selection of T cell receptor beta chains follows, all from one sample in a study of brain T cells in children with intractable seizures. The repertoire was sequenced with immunoSEQ multiplex PCR; TCRdb's copy has only in-frame clones and lacks some. This table holds 340,000 or so clones, 85% to 95% found once. The input for sequencing was peripheral blood, taken roughly 5 months after surgery. These receptors originate from a boy under three years old with tuberous sclerosis and intractable seizures. Each CDR3 is given with its conserved first and last residue. D genes are given only for firm matches. Clone sizes are given selectively: once, few, many, or a class where the clone is expanded.

.	.	TRBV30	TRBJ1-5	CAWSLGSNQPQHF	TGTGCCTGGAGTTTAGGTAGCAATCAGCCCCAGCATTTT
.	.	TRBV30	TRBJ2-3	CAWRGLSPRWPDTQYF	TGTGCCTGGAGGGGACTTTCTCCTAGGTGGCCAGATACGCAGTATTTT
TRBD1	.	TRBV2	TRBJ1-4	CASSLGQGKTNEKLFF	TGTGCCAGCAGTTTGGGACAGGGCAAAACTAATGAAAAACTGTTTTTT
.	.	TRBV25-1	TRBJ2-7	CASSGQENSYEQYF	TGTGCCAGCAGTGGACAGGAGAACTCCTACGAGCAGTACTTC
.	.	TRBV6-5	TRBJ2-3	CASSYSSGKSTDTQYF	TGTGCCAGCAGTTACTCGTCGGGGAAAAGCACAGATACGCAGTATTTT
TRBD1	.	TRBV19	TRBJ1-2	CASHGQGAQKVANYGYTF	TGTGCCAGCCACGGACAGGGGGCGCAAAAAGTAGCTAACTATGGCTACACCTTC
.	.	TRBV2	TRBJ1-2	CASSAVRDGVYGYTF	TGTGCCAGCAGTGCAGTAAGGGACGGCGTCTATGGCTACACCTTC
TRBD1	once	TRBV24-1	TRBJ2-1	CATSGDSTGEQFF	TGTGCCACCAGTGGGGACAGCACGGGTGAGCAGTTCTTC
.	.	TRBV7-2	TRBJ1-5	CASSLAGAVNQPQHF	TGTGCCAGCAGCTTAGCCGGGGCCGTCAATCAGCCCCAGCATTTT
TRBD1	.	TRBV4-1	TRBJ2-7	CASSQDVGTGIDEQYF	TGCGCCAGCAGCCAAGACGTTGGGACAGGGATCGACGAGCAGTACTTC
.	.	TRBV7-9	TRBJ1-5	CASSLSRDQPQHF	TGTGCCAGCAGCTTATCTAGAGATCAGCCCCAGCATTTT
.	.	TRBV6-5	TRBJ1-3	CASSYSMVMGNTIYF	TGTGCCAGCAGTTACTCGATGGTAATGGGAAACACCATATATTTT
.	.	TRBV2	TRBJ1-2	CASSAGQVYYGYTF	TGTGCCAGCAGTGCAGGCCAGGTCTACTATGGCTACACCTTC
.	.	TRBV7-2	TRBJ1-5	CASSLVAGGGNQPQHF	TGTGCCAGCAGCTTAGTCGCTGGCGGGGGCAATCAGCCCCAGCATTTT
.	.	TRBV4-1	TRBJ2-2	CASSQNTGSNTGELFF	TGCGCCAGCAGCCAGAACACAGGGTCGAACACCGGGGAGCTGTTTTTT
TRBD2	.	TRBV2	TRBJ2-7	CASTKVGLDGVSEQYF	TGTGCCAGCACCAAAGTGGGACTAGATGGGGTCTCCGAGCAGTACTTC
TRBD1	.	TRBV5-1	TRBJ2-5	CASSLLGTGSTQETQYF	TGCGCCAGCAGCTTGTTAGGGACAGGGAGTACCCAAGAGACCCAGTACTTC
.	.	TRBV19	TRBJ2-1	CASSIDGSGRSSYNEQFF	TGTGCCAGTAGTATAGACGGGTCGGGAAGGAGCTCCTACAATGAGCAGTTCTTC
TRBD1	.	TRBV19	TRBJ1-1	CASSIWARGSTEAFF	TGTGCCAGTAGTATATGGGCCAGGGGGAGCACTGAAGCTTTCTTT
TRBD2	.	TRBV13	TRBJ2-1	CASSGRGGPNEQFF	TGTGCCAGCAGCGGGCGGGGGGGTCCCAATGAGCAGTTCTTC
TRBD2	once	TRBV7-9	TRBJ2-7	CASSLMGGLSYEQYF	TGTGCCAGCAGCTTAATGGGAGGGCTCTCCTACGAGCAGTACTTC
.	.	TRBV10-3	TRBJ2-5	CAIMSQSQETQYF	TGTGCCATCATGTCGCAGTCCCAAGAGACCCAGTACTTC
TRBD2	.	TRBV13	TRBJ2-7	CASSLGAGGYEQYF	TGTGCCAGCAGCTTAGGAGCGGGGGGCTACGAGCAGTACTTC
TRBD1	.	TRBV6-6	TRBJ1-2	CASSRDLTGTGSGYTF	TGTGCCAGCAGTCGAGACCTAACCGGGACAGGGAGTGGCTACACCTTC
.	.	TRBV6-5	TRBJ2-3	CASRLAKRADTQYF	TGTGCCAGCAGACTAGCAAAGAGGGCAGATACGCAGTATTTT
TRBD1	.	TRBV2	TRBJ1-6	CASSDPGDRGNSPLHF	TGTGCCAGCAGTGACCCGGGGGACAGGGGAAATTCACCCCTCCACTTT
TRBD1	.	TRBV9	TRBJ2-2	CASSASGGTGELFF	TGTGCCAGCAGCGCTTCAGGGGGAACCGGGGAGCTGTTTTTT
TRBD1	.	TRBV7-3	TRBJ1-2	CASSPGQGAYGYTF	TGTGCCAGCAGCCCCGGACAGGGGGCCTATGGCTACACCTTC
TRBD1	.	TRBV7-9	TRBJ1-5	CASSLGGTVGSNQPQHF	TGTGCCAGCAGCTTAGGGGGGACAGTTGGTAGCAATCAGCCCCAGCATTTT
TRBD1	.	TRBV28	TRBJ1-6	CASSEDRDSNSPLHF	TGTGCCAGCAGCGAGGACAGGGACAGCAATTCACCCCTCCACTTT
.	.	TRBV28	TRBJ1-1	CASSLWRGGDTEAFF	TGTGCCAGCAGTTTATGGAGGGGTGGGGACACTGAAGCTTTCTTT
.	.	TRBV30	TRBJ1-2	CAWLQGNGYTF	TGTGCCTGGCTGCAGGGGAATGGCTACACCTTC
.	once	TRBV19	TRBJ1-5	CASSMRGKAFNQPQHF	TGTGCCAGTAGTATGCGGGGCAAAGCCTTCAATCAGCCCCAGCATTTT
TRBD2	.	TRBV7-2	TRBJ2-7	CASSFLTSGGRYEQYF	TGTGCCAGCAGCTTTCTAACTAGCGGGGGACGCTACGAGCAGTACTTC
TRBD1	.	TRBV6-6	TRBJ2-6	CASSPGDRPSGANVLTF	TGTGCCAGCAGTCCTGGGGACAGGCCCTCTGGGGCCAACGTCCTGACTTTC
TRBD2	.	TRBV2	TRBJ2-3	CATQGLAGVEGPDTQYF	TGTGCCACCCAGGGACTAGCGGGAGTTGAGGGGCCAGATACGCAGTATTTT
.	.	TRBV2	TRBJ1-2	CASSAGRLAYGYTF	TGTGCCAGCAGTGCCGGCAGATTAGCCTATGGCTACACCTTC
.	.	TRBV5-1	TRBJ2-5	CASTGSPRETQYF	TGCGCCAGCACCGGGTCTCCTAGGGAGACCCAGTACTTC
.	.	TRBV27	TRBJ2-7	CASSIWAPGFSSLYEQYF	TGTGCCAGCAGCATATGGGCCCCAGGGTTTAGTTCCCTCTACGAGCAGTACTTC
TRBD1	.	TRBV28	TRBJ1-2	CASSPATGGYGYTF	TGTGCCAGCAGTCCCGCGACAGGGGGCTATGGCTACACCTTC
TRBD1	few	TRBV27	TRBJ1-2	CASSLMEGADYGYTF	TGTGCCAGCAGTTTGATGGAGGGGGCGGACTATGGCTACACCTTC
TRBD2	.	TRBV5-1	TRBJ2-1	CASSHIKLAGGPSEQFF	TGCGCCAGCAGCCACATAAAACTAGCGGGGGGGCCGAGTGAGCAGTTCTTC
TRBD2	.	TRBV2	TRBJ2-3	CASSEALGLAGGVGGTDTQYF	TGTGCCAGCAGTGAAGCGCTTGGGCTAGCGGGGGGGGTAGGTGGCACAGATACGCAGTATTTT
.	once	TRBV4-2	TRBJ1-4	CASSATENEKLFF	TGTGCCAGCAGCGCCACAGAAAATGAAAAACTGTTTTTT
.	.	TRBV11-2	TRBJ1-6	CASSPRPDNSPLHF	TGTGCCAGCAGTCCCCGACCGGATAATTCACCCCTCCACTTT
.	.	TRBV29-1	TRBJ1-1	CSVEPPEGPGAEAFF	TGCAGCGTCGAACCTCCCGAGGGGCCAGGGGCTGAAGCTTTCTTT
.	.	TRBV14	TRBJ2-3	CASSQEVSISGDTQYF	TGTGCCAGCAGCCAAGAAGTCAGTATTTCCGGGGATACGCAGTATTTT
TRBD1	.	TRBV7-3	TRBJ1-2	CASSRDRTHYGYTF	TGTGCCAGCAGTCGGGACAGGACCCACTATGGCTACACCTTC
.	.	TRBV19	TRBJ2-3	CASTRNGAYTQYF	TGTGCCAGTACCCGAAATGGAGCTTATACGCAGTATTTT
TRBD1	many	TRBV7-3	TRBJ2-7	CASSLQGAREQYF	TGTGCCAGCAGCTTACAGGGGGCCCGCGAGCAGTACTTC
.	.	TRBV30	TRBJ1-1	CAWRGPGGVHMNTEAFF	TGTGCCTGGAGGGGACCTGGAGGAGTCCACATGAACACTGAAGCTTTCTTT
.	.	TRBV2	TRBJ1-2	CASSPGTPFSGYTF	TGTGCCAGCAGTCCCGGGACACCCTTCAGTGGCTACACCTTC
TRBD1	.	TRBV5-1	TRBJ1-2	CASSLTGTGNGYTF	TGCGCCAGCAGCTTGACCGGGACAGGGAATGGCTACACCTTC
TRBD1	.	TRBV18	TRBJ1-2	CASSSDRGQNYGYTF	TGTGCCAGCTCATCTGACAGGGGGCAGAACTATGGCTACACCTTC